This TCR beta chain was observed in a study of blood T cell repertoires in COVID-19. Sequencing was performed with immunoSEQ multiplex PCR; in TCRdb, only in-frame clones are kept and a portion is missing. Found here are 100,000 or so clones, around nine tenths of them singletons; the top ten hold 3%. This clone was counted a few times. Material: peripheral blood. The TCR originated in a man in his fifties with active or convalescent COVID-19.

The CDR3 bases are TGTGCCAGCAGCAGACATTCGGCTAGCAATCAGCCCCAGCATTTT. This codes for CASSRHSASNQPQHF. The genes are TRBV5-8 and TRBJ1-5; D gene ambiguous. Trimming stripped 4 bases from V and 0 bases from J, with 11 bases between. Germline lookup yields CDR1 SGHTS and CDR2 YDEGEE. The CDR3 spans 15 residues.